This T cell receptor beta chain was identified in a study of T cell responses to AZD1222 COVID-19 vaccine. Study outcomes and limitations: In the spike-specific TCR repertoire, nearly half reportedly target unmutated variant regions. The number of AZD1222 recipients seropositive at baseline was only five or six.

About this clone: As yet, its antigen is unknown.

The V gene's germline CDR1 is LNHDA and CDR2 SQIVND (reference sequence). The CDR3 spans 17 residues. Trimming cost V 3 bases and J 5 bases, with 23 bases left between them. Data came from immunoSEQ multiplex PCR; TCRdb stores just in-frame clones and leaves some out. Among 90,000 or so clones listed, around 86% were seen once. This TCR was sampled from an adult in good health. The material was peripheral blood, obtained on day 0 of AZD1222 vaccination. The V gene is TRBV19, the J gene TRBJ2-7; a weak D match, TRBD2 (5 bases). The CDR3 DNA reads TGTGCCAGTAGTATTTCCCTCAACGCGGGTGCCCCCCACGAGCAGTACTTC. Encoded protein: CASSISLNAGAPHEQYF.